Listed below are T cell receptor beta chains from one sample, sequenced in a study of cytomegalovirus exposure and HLA in healthy donors. Method: immunoSEQ multiplex PCR; TCRdb's copy keeps in-frame clones and lacks some. Among 60,000 or so clones listed, 70% to 85% were seen once. The sample was PBMCs. Source of these receptors: a woman aged 40 to 50 in good health and CMV-seropositive. Both conserved end residues are part of each CDR3. A D gene is named only where the DNA matches it firmly. Clone size is given for some rows only: seen once, a few or many times, or a class if the clone is expanded.

V gene: TRBV29-1
J gene: TRBJ2-7
D gene: NA
clone size: NA
CDR3 protein: CSVEEGLSRTQYF
CDR3 DNA: TGCAGCGTTGAAGAGGGCCTTTCCCGCACGCAGTACTTC

V gene: TRBV2
J gene: TRBJ1-1
D gene: NA
clone size: NA
CDR3 protein: CASSQDITMNTEAFF
CDR3 DNA: TGTGCCAGCAGTCAGGACATCACCATGAACACTGAAGCTTTCTTT

V gene: TRBV10-2
J gene: TRBJ2-3
D gene: TRBD1
clone size: NA
CDR3 protein: CASSRDSASTDTQYF
CDR3 DNA: TGCGCCAGCAGCCGGGACAGTGCTAGCACAGATACGCAGTATTTT

V gene: TRBV4-1
J gene: TRBJ1-3
D gene: NA
clone size: NA
CDR3 protein: CASSQDRRLENTIYF
CDR3 DNA: TGCGCCAGCAGCCAAGATAGGCGGTTGGAAAACACCATATATTTT

V gene: TRBV11-2
J gene: TRBJ2-3
D gene: NA
clone size: few
CDR3 protein: CASSLGSRRGWADTQYF
CDR3 DNA: TGTGCCAGCAGCTTGGGGTCTCGGCGGGGTTGGGCAGATACGCAGTATTTT

V gene: TRBV5-4
J gene: TRBJ1-4
D gene: NA
clone size: few
CDR3 protein: CASSLGEEKLFF
CDR3 DNA: TGTGCCAGCAGCTTAGGGGAAGAAAAACTGTTTTTT

V gene: TRBV13
J gene: TRBJ2-7
D gene: TRBD1
clone size: NA
CDR3 protein: CASRGRDRVVGEQYF
CDR3 DNA: TGTGCCAGCAGGGGGAGGGACAGGGTAGTCGGCGAGCAGTACTTC

V gene: TRBV7-9
J gene: TRBJ1-3
D gene: TRBD1
clone size: NA
CDR3 protein: CASSQTAQGAYGNTTYF
CDR3 DNA: TGTGCCAGCAGCCAAACGGCCCAGGGGGCGTACGGAAACACCACATATTTT

V gene: TRBV5-6
J gene: TRBJ2-1
D gene: NA
clone size: NA
CDR3 protein: CASSLESFYNEQFF
CDR3 DNA: TGTGCCAGCAGCTTGGAATCCTTCTACAATGAGCAGTTCTTC

V gene: TRBV19
J gene: TRBJ1-4
D gene: TRBD1
clone size: NA
CDR3 protein: CASKRPGQGARTNEKLFF
CDR3 DNA: TGTGCCAGTAAAAGACCGGGACAGGGGGCTAGGACTAATGAAAAACTGTTTTTT

V gene: TRBV19
J gene: TRBJ2-3
D gene: TRBD2
clone size: NA
CDR3 protein: CASTPSSGGFRDTQYF
CDR3 DNA: TGTGCCAGTACCCCATCTAGCGGGGGGTTCCGTGATACGCAGTATTTT

V gene: TRBV27
J gene: TRBJ1-5
D gene: TRBD1
clone size: NA
CDR3 protein: CASRNRGSYSNQPQHF
CDR3 DNA: TGTGCCAGCAGAAACAGGGGTTCCTATAGCAATCAGCCCCAGCATTTT

V gene: TRBV12-1
J gene: TRBJ2-1
D gene: NA
clone size: NA
CDR3 protein: CASSFRRRTESNEQFF
CDR3 DNA: TGTGCCAGCAGCTTCCGGCGAAGGACAGAGAGCAATGAGCAGTTCTTC

V gene: TRBV4-3
J gene: TRBJ2-3
D gene: TRBD1
clone size: NA
CDR3 protein: CASGLRGTDTQYF
CDR3 DNA: TGCGCCAGCGGTCTCAGGGGGACAGATACGCAGTATTTT

V gene: TRBV2
J gene: TRBJ2-2
D gene: TRBD2
clone size: NA
CDR3 protein: CASTRGLAERNTGELFF
CDR3 DNA: TGTGCCAGCACTAGAGGACTAGCGGAAAGGAACACCGGGGAGCTGTTTTTT

V gene: TRBV5-6
J gene: TRBJ2-3
D gene: TRBD2
clone size: NA
CDR3 protein: CASSLGGTVTDTQYF
CDR3 DNA: TGTGCCAGCAGCCTCGGGGGGACTGTCACAGATACGCAGTATTTT

V gene: TRBV7-9
J gene: TRBJ2-2
D gene: NA
clone size: NA
CDR3 protein: CASSLAEGELFF
CDR3 DNA: TGTGCCAGCAGCTTAGCGGAGGGGGAGCTGTTTTTT

V gene: TRBV30
J gene: TRBJ1-4
D gene: TRBD1
clone size: NA
CDR3 protein: CAWIPTPGQGASVVFF
CDR3 DNA: TGTGCCTGGATCCCCACCCCCGGGCAGGGGGCAAGTGTGGTGTTTTTT

V gene: TRBV14
J gene: TRBJ2-1
D gene: TRBD2
clone size: few
CDR3 protein: CASSLGLASYNEQFF
CDR3 DNA: TGTGCCAGCAGCTTGGGACTAGCCTCCTACAATGAGCAGTTCTTC

V gene: TRBV5-1
J gene: TRBJ1-1
D gene: TRBD1
clone size: few
CDR3 protein: CASSSRGHNTEAFF
CDR3 DNA: TGCGCCAGCAGCTCAAGGGGGCATAACACTGAAGCTTTCTTT

V gene: TRBV7-8
J gene: TRBJ1-4
D gene: NA
clone size: NA
CDR3 protein: CASSSDRDRNEKLFF
CDR3 DNA: TGTGCCAGCAGCTCCGACCGGGATCGTAATGAAAAACTGTTTTTT

V gene: TRBV7-3
J gene: TRBJ2-5
D gene: NA
clone size: NA
CDR3 protein: CASSPGSQETQYF
CDR3 DNA: TGTGCCAGCAGCCCAGGGTCCCAAGAGACCCAGTACTTC

V gene: TRBV19
J gene: TRBJ1-2
D gene: NA
clone size: NA
CDR3 protein: CASSIPTTGAYGYTF
CDR3 DNA: TGTGCCAGTAGTATCCCTACTACGGGTGCCTATGGCTACACCTTC

V gene: TRBV6-4
J gene: TRBJ2-1
D gene: TRBD1
clone size: NA
CDR3 protein: CASRPGQVHNEQFF
CDR3 DNA: TGTGCCAGCAGACCGGGACAGGTTCACAATGAGCAGTTCTTC

V gene: TRBV4-2
J gene: TRBJ2-7
D gene: NA
clone size: NA
CDR3 protein: CASSQERLDYEQYF
CDR3 DNA: TGTGCCAGCAGCCAGGAACGACTAGACTACGAGCAGTACTTC

V gene: TRBV30
J gene: TRBJ1-2
D gene: NA
clone size: NA
CDR3 protein: CAWSEKSGEEAYGYTF
CDR3 DNA: TGTGCCTGGAGTGAGAAGAGCGGGGAAGAGGCCTATGGCTACACCTTC

V gene: TRBV30
J gene: TRBJ1-6
D gene: NA
clone size: once
CDR3 protein: CAWSILGPSPLHF
CDR3 DNA: TGTGCCTGGAGCATTCTTGGGCCATCACCCCTCCACTTT

V gene: TRBV29-1
J gene: TRBJ1-5
D gene: TRBD1
clone size: NA
CDR3 protein: CSVGTGGSNQPQHF
CDR3 DNA: TGCAGCGTCGGGACAGGGGGTAGCAATCAGCCCCAGCATTTT

V gene: TRBV4-1
J gene: TRBJ1-1
D gene: NA
clone size: NA
CDR3 protein: CASSQGGRANTEAFF
CDR3 DNA: TGCGCCAGCAGCCAGGGGGGACGGGCGAACACTGAAGCTTTCTTT

V gene: TRBV5-1
J gene: TRBJ1-2
D gene: TRBD1
clone size: NA
CDR3 protein: CASSPGDRGFGGYGYTF
CDR3 DNA: TGCGCCAGCAGCCCGGGGGACAGGGGCTTCGGCGGCTATGGCTACACCTTC

V gene: TRBV7-9
J gene: TRBJ1-1
D gene: NA
clone size: NA
CDR3 protein: CASSPRRVGNTEAFF
CDR3 DNA: TGTGCCAGCAGCCCTAGGAGGGTTGGTAACACTGAAGCTTTCTTT

V gene: TRBV6-1
J gene: TRBJ2-5
D gene: NA
clone size: NA
CDR3 protein: CASRRTVQETQYF
CDR3 DNA: TGTGCCAGCAGACGGACAGTACAAGAGACCCAGTACTTC

V gene: TRBV6-5
J gene: TRBJ1-1
D gene: NA
clone size: NA
CDR3 protein: CASSYAGWAEAFF
CDR3 DNA: TGTGCCAGCAGTTACGCGGGTTGGGCTGAAGCTTTCTTT

V gene: TRBV6-6
J gene: TRBJ2-1
D gene: NA
clone size: NA
CDR3 protein: CASSTQTGGRDNEQFF
CDR3 DNA: TGTGCCAGCAGTACCCAGACAGGAGGAAGGGACAATGAGCAGTTCTTC